This TCR beta chain is drawn from a study of response to subunit inactivated influenza vaccine. This clonotype showed up just a few times. TCRdb called the RT-PCR reads again in MiXCR, with one record for every CDR3 protein. Of 750,000 to 850,000 distinct CDR3 sequences in the sample, roughly 18% were seen once. CDR1 LGHDT and CDR2 YNNKEL come from the germline V gene (reference sequence). There are 13 residues in the CDR3. Between the trimmed V and J ends, which lost 8 bases and 6 bases, there was a span of 16 bases. The sequences come from PBMCs from blood, collected 5 to 6 days after vaccination. The TCR originated in a man in his fifties who received an inactivated influenza vaccine. The genes are TRBV3-1 and TRBJ1-1; tentative D call: TRBD1 (5 bases). CDR3 nucleotides: TGTGCCAGCCGGCGCGGGGGGACCGCTGAAGCTTTCTTT. As protein: CASRRGGTAEAFF.